The clone carrying this T cell receptor (beta chain) was seen a handful of times. Its antigen is unidentified. TCRdb itself ran the 5' RACE reads through MiXCR, one entry per CDR3 protein. The sample records roughly 250,000 distinct CDR3 sequences, around 7% being singletons. This sample is part of a study of identical twins. Broader study findings: Cross-sectional statistics underpinned the conclusions; the same donors were not followed.

The length of the CDR3 is 16 residues. V shed 5 bases and J 5 bases; nucleotides not matched to a gene: 11. There were only healthy Caucasians among the donors. This same sample was also taken into another study, of yellow fever vaccine responses in identical twins. This second study says: Twins reportedly appeared to share part of their vaccine T cell response while keeping part individual.

The rearrangement uses TRBV12-3 or TRBV12-4 and TRBJ2-3, with 9 bases aligning to TRBD1. Sequencing was done on a sample of memory (CD45RO+) T cells sorted from blood. This clonotype was obtained from a woman aged 18 to 35 in good health. CDR3: CASSRGQGPLQDTQYF. The DNA of the CDR3 is TGTGCCAGCAGTCGAGGACAGGGGCCACTTCAAGATACGCAGTATTTT.